Listed below are T cell receptor beta chains from one sample, sequenced in a study of neoadjuvant nivolumab and ipilimumab in lung cancer. Repertoires were generated with immunoSEQ multiplex PCR, while TCRdb's copy carries only in-frame clones and drops some. The sample carries 45,000 to 55,000 clones, roughly 89% recorded once. Sequenced material: blood, taken before neoadjuvant nivolumab, alone or with ipilimumab. The receptor source for this set is an adult with non-small cell lung cancer. Some clones in this sample may be carry-over from other donors' samples. Both conserved end residues are part of each CDR3. D genes are given only for firm matches. The size of a clone is reported for some rows only, either as once, few or many, or as a class for expanded clones.

v_call: TRBV6-4
clone_size: NA
j_call: TRBJ2-3
d_call: NA
cdr3_length: 15
cdr3_nt: TGTGCCAGCAGTGAGACGACGACTAGCACAGATACGCAGTATTTT
cdr3_aa: CASSETTTSTDTQYF

v_call: TRBV19
clone_size: NA
j_call: TRBJ2-5
d_call: NA
cdr3_length: 14
cdr3_nt: TGTGCCAGTACCCCAGGGACCCTGGCGGAGACCCAGTACTTC
cdr3_aa: CASTPGTLAETQYF

v_call: TRBV6-1
clone_size: NA
j_call: TRBJ2-7
d_call: TRBD1
cdr3_length: 12
cdr3_nt: TGTGCCAGTTGGGACAGGTCCTACGAGCAGTACTTC
cdr3_aa: CASWDRSYEQYF

v_call: TRBV5-1
clone_size: NA
j_call: TRBJ2-3
d_call: TRBD2
cdr3_length: 16
cdr3_nt: TGCGCCAGCAGCTTGGTGGGTAGCGGGAGCTCGGATACGCAGTATTTT
cdr3_aa: CASSLVGSGSSDTQYF

v_call: TRBV1
clone_size: NA
j_call: TRBJ2-7
d_call: NA
cdr3_length: 17
cdr3_nt: TGCACCAGCAGCCAAACCCGTGACAGACATAGCTCCTACGAGCAGTACTTC
cdr3_aa: CTSSQTRDRHSSYEQYF

v_call: TRBV5-1
clone_size: NA
j_call: TRBJ2-7
d_call: TRBD1
cdr3_length: 15
cdr3_nt: TGCGCCAGCAGCGGAGGGCAGACAGGGGGCTACGAGCAGTACTTC
cdr3_aa: CASSGGQTGGYEQYF

v_call: TRBV19
clone_size: NA
j_call: TRBJ2-1
d_call: NA
cdr3_length: 16
cdr3_nt: TGTGCCAGTAGTATCCCGGGGGCGGGCCCCCCAAGGGAGCAGTTCTTC
cdr3_aa: CASSIPGAGPPREQFF

v_call: TRBV19
clone_size: NA
j_call: TRBJ2-3
d_call: NA
cdr3_length: 16
cdr3_nt: TGTGCCAGTAGTGTTAATCCGGGACTCAGCACAGATACGCAGTATTTT
cdr3_aa: CASSVNPGLSTDTQYF

v_call: TRBV18
clone_size: NA
j_call: TRBJ2-6
d_call: NA
cdr3_length: 15
cdr3_nt: TGTGCCAGCTCACCAGAAGTCTCTGGGGCCAACGTCCTGACTTTC
cdr3_aa: CASSPEVSGANVLTF

v_call: TRBV12-2
clone_size: NA
j_call: TRBJ1-3
d_call: NA
cdr3_length: 17
cdr3_nt: TGTGCAAGTCGCCCAGGATACGGAGGTAGGACTGGAAACACCATATATTTT
cdr3_aa: CASRPGYGGRTGNTIYF

v_call: TRBV30
clone_size: once
j_call: TRBJ2-1
d_call: TRBD2
cdr3_length: 14
cdr3_nt: TGTGCCTGGAGCGGGAGGGCCGGGAAGAATGAGCAGTTCTTC
cdr3_aa: CAWSGRAGKNEQFF

v_call: TRBV4-3
clone_size: NA
j_call: TRBJ2-3
d_call: TRBD2
cdr3_length: 18
cdr3_nt: TGCGCCAGCAGCCAAGAAAAAGGGACTAGCGGGGTAACAGATACGCAGTATTTT
cdr3_aa: CASSQEKGTSGVTDTQYF

v_call: TRBV4-1
clone_size: NA
j_call: TRBJ2-1
d_call: NA
cdr3_length: 14
cdr3_nt: TGCGCCAGCAGCCCCGGTCTGTTGGACAATGAGCAGTTCTTC
cdr3_aa: CASSPGLLDNEQFF

v_call: TRBV30
clone_size: NA
j_call: TRBJ1-5
d_call: NA
cdr3_length: 13
cdr3_nt: TGTGCCTGGAGTAGAGCCAGGAATCAGCCCCAGCATTTT
cdr3_aa: CAWSRARNQPQHF

v_call: TRBV6-1
clone_size: NA
j_call: TRBJ2-1
d_call: TRBD1
cdr3_length: 15
cdr3_nt: TGTGCCAGCAGCGTCGACAGGGGGTACTACAATGAGCAGTTCTTC
cdr3_aa: CASSVDRGYYNEQFF

v_call: TRBV7-8
clone_size: NA
j_call: TRBJ1-5
d_call: NA
cdr3_length: 14
cdr3_nt: TGTGCCAGCAGCTTAGTTACAGTAAATCAGCCCCAGCATTTT
cdr3_aa: CASSLVTVNQPQHF

v_call: TRBV5-4
clone_size: NA
j_call: TRBJ2-2
d_call: TRBD2
cdr3_length: 17
cdr3_nt: TGTGCCAGCAGCTTGGAGGGACTAGCGGGAGGGCCCGGGGAGCTGTTTTTT
cdr3_aa: CASSLEGLAGGPGELFF

v_call: TRBV28
clone_size: NA
j_call: TRBJ2-5
d_call: NA
cdr3_length: 10
cdr3_nt: TGTGCATCCAGCGGTGAGACCCAGTACTTC
cdr3_aa: CASSGETQYF

v_call: TRBV7-9
clone_size: NA
j_call: TRBJ2-3
d_call: TRBD2
cdr3_length: 18
cdr3_nt: TGTGCCAGCAGCTTATTGGAAGAGCGGGAGGGCCCTGGAGATACGCAGTATTTT
cdr3_aa: CASSLLEEREGPGDTQYF

v_call: TRBV7-9
clone_size: NA
j_call: TRBJ2-5
d_call: NA
cdr3_length: 15
cdr3_nt: TGTGCCAGCAGCATACCTCAGGAGACACAAGAGACCCAGTACTTC
cdr3_aa: CASSIPQETQETQYF

v_call: TRBV10-3
clone_size: NA
j_call: TRBJ2-5
d_call: NA
cdr3_length: 13
cdr3_nt: TGTGCATCAGAGGCGGGGTCCCAAGAGACCCAGTACTTC
cdr3_aa: CASEAGSQETQYF

v_call: TRBV7-2
clone_size: once
j_call: TRBJ2-7
d_call: TRBD1
cdr3_length: 13
cdr3_nt: TGTGCCAGCAGCGGCAGGGGGCAGGGCGAGCAGTACTTC
cdr3_aa: CASSGRGQGEQYF

v_call: TRBV7-3
clone_size: NA
j_call: TRBJ2-3
d_call: NA
cdr3_length: 14
cdr3_nt: TGTGCCAGCAGCTCGGGGACCTCCACAGATACGCAGTATTTT
cdr3_aa: CASSSGTSTDTQYF

v_call: TRBV29-1
clone_size: NA
j_call: TRBJ2-7
d_call: NA
cdr3_length: 12
cdr3_nt: TGCAGCGTTGAAGAGGTTCCCTACGAGCAGTACTTC
cdr3_aa: CSVEEVPYEQYF

v_call: TRBV29-1
clone_size: NA
j_call: TRBJ2-7
d_call: TRBD1
cdr3_length: 13
cdr3_nt: TGCAGCGTGGAGGGACAGGGAGCCTACGAGCAGTACTTC
cdr3_aa: CSVEGQGAYEQYF

v_call: TRBV30
clone_size: NA
j_call: TRBJ2-7
d_call: NA
cdr3_length: 12
cdr3_nt: TGTGCCTGGAGTCCCTCGGGGAGCGAGCAGTACTTC
cdr3_aa: CAWSPSGSEQYF

v_call: TRBV2
clone_size: NA
j_call: TRBJ2-7
d_call: NA
cdr3_length: 13
cdr3_nt: TGTGCCAGCAATAAAGATGGGAACTACGAGCAGTACTTC
cdr3_aa: CASNKDGNYEQYF

v_call: TRBV7-8
clone_size: NA
j_call: TRBJ2-7
d_call: TRBD2
cdr3_length: 15
cdr3_nt: TGTGCCAGCAGCTTATCGCGAGCGGGAGGTCCGGGGCAGTACTTC
cdr3_aa: CASSLSRAGGPGQYF

v_call: TRBV30
clone_size: once
j_call: TRBJ1-5
d_call: NA
cdr3_length: 12
cdr3_nt: TGTGCCTGGAGTGCCCCGGATCAGCCCCAGCATTTT
cdr3_aa: CAWSAPDQPQHF

v_call: TRBV4-1
clone_size: NA
j_call: TRBJ1-2
d_call: NA
cdr3_length: 13
cdr3_nt: TGCGCCAGCAGCCAAGATATAGGATATGGCTACACCTTC
cdr3_aa: CASSQDIGYGYTF

v_call: TRBV10-1
clone_size: NA
j_call: TRBJ2-3
d_call: NA
cdr3_length: 17
cdr3_nt: TGCGCCAGCAGTGAGTCGAGGATACGGGCCAGCACAGATACGCAGTATTTT
cdr3_aa: CASSESRIRASTDTQYF

v_call: TRBV5-4
clone_size: NA
j_call: TRBJ2-3
d_call: NA
cdr3_length: 12
cdr3_nt: TGTGCCAGCAGCCCCGAACCAGATACGCAGTATTTT
cdr3_aa: CASSPEPDTQYF

v_call: TRBV30
clone_size: NA
j_call: TRBJ2-7
d_call: TRBD1
cdr3_length: 14
cdr3_nt: TGTGCCTGGGAAACCGGGACAGGGGGCTACGAGCAGTACTTC
cdr3_aa: CAWETGTGGYEQYF

v_call: TRBV18
clone_size: NA
j_call: TRBJ1-1
d_call: TRBD1
cdr3_length: 14
cdr3_nt: TGTGCCAGCTCACCCGCCGGGACAGGGGAAGGAGCTTTCTTT
cdr3_aa: CASSPAGTGEGAFF

v_call: TRBV2
clone_size: NA
j_call: TRBJ2-7
d_call: NA
cdr3_length: 12
cdr3_nt: TGTGCCAGCCAACGGGGTCATTACGAGCAGTACTTC
cdr3_aa: CASQRGHYEQYF

v_call: TRBV7-9
clone_size: NA
j_call: TRBJ2-5
d_call: TRBD2
cdr3_length: 15
cdr3_nt: TGTGCCAGCAGCCAACTAGCGGGAGGTCAAGAGACCCAGTACTTC
cdr3_aa: CASSQLAGGQETQYF

v_call: TRBV5-8
clone_size: NA
j_call: TRBJ2-7
d_call: NA
cdr3_length: 13
cdr3_nt: TGTGCCACGACGACTAGAGTTCCCTACGAGCAGTACTTC
cdr3_aa: CATTTRVPYEQYF

v_call: TRBV18
clone_size: NA
j_call: TRBJ1-5
d_call: NA
cdr3_length: 14
cdr3_nt: TGTGCCAGCTCACCCACCAATAGCAATCAGCCCCAGCATTTT
cdr3_aa: CASSPTNSNQPQHF

v_call: TRBV10-3
clone_size: NA
j_call: TRBJ2-7
d_call: NA
cdr3_length: 13
cdr3_nt: TGTGCCATCAGTGGGCAACAGGGTTACGAGCAGTACTTC
cdr3_aa: CAISGQQGYEQYF

v_call: TRBV18
clone_size: NA
j_call: TRBJ1-3
d_call: TRBD1
cdr3_length: 15
cdr3_nt: TGTGCCAGCTCACCCTTCGACAGGGTAGTAAACACCATATATTTT
cdr3_aa: CASSPFDRVVNTIYF

v_call: TRBV5-1
clone_size: NA
j_call: TRBJ1-1
d_call: NA
cdr3_length: 15
cdr3_nt: TGCGCCAGCAGCTCCCGTAGCAGGGTAGACACTGAAGCTTTCTTT
cdr3_aa: CASSSRSRVDTEAFF